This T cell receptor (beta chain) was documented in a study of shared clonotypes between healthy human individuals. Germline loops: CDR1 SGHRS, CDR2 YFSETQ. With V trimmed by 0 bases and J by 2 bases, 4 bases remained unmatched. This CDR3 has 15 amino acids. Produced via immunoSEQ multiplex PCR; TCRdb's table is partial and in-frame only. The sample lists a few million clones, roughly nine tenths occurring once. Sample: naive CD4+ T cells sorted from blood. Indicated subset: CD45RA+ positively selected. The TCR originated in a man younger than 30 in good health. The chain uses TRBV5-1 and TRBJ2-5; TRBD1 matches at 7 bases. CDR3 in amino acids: CASSLEGAAQETQYF. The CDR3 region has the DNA TGCGCCAGCAGCTTGGAGGGGGCCGCACAAGAGACCCAGTACTTC.